What follows are 27 T cell receptor beta chains derived from one specimen sequenced in a study of cytomegalovirus exposure and HLA in healthy donors. The PCR made use of 60 Vbeta and 13 Jbeta primers. Here immunoSEQ multiplex PCR was the method, and the copy in TCRdb shows in-frame clones only, minus some. The sample lists over 30,000 clones; less than 75% were seen once. The specimen sequenced was PBMCs. Source of these receptors: a man between 40 and 49 years old in good health and CMV-seropositive.

This rearrangement joins TRBV5-1 to TRBJ2-2, with TRBD2 matching over 10 bases. J lost 0 bases, V lost 2 bases, and 7 bases had no gene match. Germline V gives CDR1 SGHRS, CDR2 YFSETQ. CDR3 length: 18 amino acids. The CDR3 region has the DNA TGCGCCAGCAGCTTAGCGGGGGGGCCTTTCACGAACACCGGGGAGCTGTTTTTT. Its protein product is CASSLAGGPFTNTGELFF.

In this sample, this clone turned up once. V gene TRBV27 combines with J gene TRBJ2-7; 9 nucleotides agree with TRBD2. CDR1 is MNHEY and CDR2 is SMNVEV in the germline V gene (reference sequence). The CDR3 has 15 amino acids. Trimming took 10 bases from V and 5 from J; bases not matched to a gene: 15. The CDR3 is CATTRFAGGRDEQYF. CDR3 sequence (DNA): TGTGCCACCACTCGGTTCGCGGGGGGGAGGGACGAGCAGTACTTC.

This clone was counted a few times. The chain recombines TRBV19 with TRBJ2-6, with TRBD2 matching over 8 bases. This CDR3 region has 16 residues. The germline V gene encodes CDR1 LNHDA and CDR2 SQIVND (reference sequence). The J segment lost 0 bases and the V segment lost 9 bases, leaving 7 bases of the junction unmatched. This chain's CDR3 is CASSGTRTSGANVLTF. The CDR3 region has the DNA TGTGCCAGCTCCGGGACTAGAACCTCTGGGGCCAACGTCCTGACTTTC. Filled out from reference TRBV19 and TRBJ2-6, the complete variable domain reads DGGITQSPKYLFRKEGQNVTLSCEQNLNHDAMYWYRQDPGQGLRLIYYSQIVNDFQKGDIAEGYSVSREKKESFPLTVTSAQKNPTAFYLCASSGTRTSGANVLTFGAGSRLTVL.

This clone was found a few times. The chain links TRBV2 to TRBJ1-3; possibly TRBD1 for D (5 bases). The CDR3 spans 12 residues. V shed 6 bases and J shed 2 bases, with 5 bases lying between them. Germline assignment: CDR1 SNHLY and CDR2 FYNNEI. The CDR3 region is CASRGPGNTIYF. The DNA of the CDR3 is TGTGCCAGCAGGGGGCCTGGAAACACCATATATTTT.

The chain carries TRBV12-5 and TRBJ1-2, with 7 positions matching TRBD1. The CDR3 extends over 15 amino acids. CDR1 LGHNT and CDR2 FRNRAP come from the germline V gene. The ends lost 4 bases at V and 4 bases at J; junction bases unmatched: 9. For the CDR3, the DNA is TGTGCTAGTGGTTCCGGGGGACAGTCCCTCTATGGCTACACCTTC. Translating gives CASGSGGQSLYGYTF.

This chain connects TRBV5-5 to TRBJ2-5; 7 bases are shared with TRBD1. Looked up from germline, CDR1 is SGHKS and CDR2 is YYEKEE (reference sequence). The J segment lost 2 bases and the V segment lost 2 bases, leaving 3 bases of the junction unmatched. The CDR3 loop spans 14 amino acids. This chain's CDR3 is CASSLPGQQETQYF. Written as DNA, the CDR3 is TGTGCCAGCAGCTTACCGGGACAGCAAGAGACCCAGTACTTC.

This clone was recorded once. The genes are TRBV9 and TRBJ2-7; 7 bases match TRBD1. The CDR3 loop spans 15 amino acids. Germline trimming cut 3 bases from V and 2 bases from J; bases unmatched to any gene: 8. Germline values: CDR1 SGDLS, CDR2 YYNGEE. The CDR3 is CASSETGTATYEQYF. The CDR3 DNA follows: TGTGCCAGCAGCGAGACCGGGACAGCTACCTACGAGCAGTACTTC.

Worth noting for this clone: One junction end does not reproduce the germline sequence, and a read error may be involved. The genes are TRBV5-1 and TRBJ1-5; no reliable D call. CDR3 length: 15 amino acids. Germline values: CDR1 SGHRS, CDR2 YFSETQ. Here the CDR3 reads CASSLGSTGNQPQHF. CDR3 bases: TGCGCTAGCAGCTTGGGTAGCACTGGCAATCAGCCCCAGCATTTT.

The V and J genes are TRBV4-1 and TRBJ2-7; TRBD2 agrees at 11 bases. Germline CDR1 is MGHRA and CDR2 is YSYEKL. This CDR3 has 15 residues. Unmatched junction bases numbered 5, after V lost 2 bases and J lost 5 bases. CDR3 sequence: CASSQTGLAVNEQYF. The DNA of the CDR3 is TGCGCCAGCAGCCAAACGGGACTAGCGGTGAACGAGCAGTACTTC.

The chain uses TRBV5-1 and TRBJ1-2; TRBD1 matches at 9 bases. The CDR3 runs to 16 residues. CDR1 is SGHRS, CDR2 YFSETQ, per germline. V lost 4 bases to trimming and J lost 5 bases; unmatched junction nucleotides: 12. The DNA for the CDR3 is TGCGCCAGCAGCCCGGGACAGGGACCCCGATCATATGGCTACACCTTC. Amino acid sequence: CASSPGQGPRSYGYTF.

The chain carries TRBV11-3 and TRBJ1-2; D unclear. Germline V lookup: CDR1 SGHNT, CDR2 YENEEA. The V and J ends lost 5 bases and 4 bases respectively, with 14 bases between them. The CDR3 has 14 amino acids. This chain's CDR3 is CASSPAEGIYGYTF. CDR3 DNA: TGTGCCAGCAGCCCCGCCGAGGGAATCTATGGCTACACCTTC.

The chain recombines TRBV28 with TRBJ1-5; possible D gene TRBD1, 5 bases. With 3 bases removed from V and 2 bases from J, the gap between germline ends came to 11 bases. The CDR3 is 15 amino acids. Germline loops: CDR1 MDHEN, CDR2 SYDVKM. CDR3 sequence reads: CASSLGGTGNQPQHF. The CDR3 DNA reads as TGTGCCAGCAGTTTGGGGGGAACCGGCAATCAGCCCCAGCATTTT. The variable domain in full, completed from reference TRBV28 and TRBJ1-5, reads DVKVTQSSRYLVKRTGEKVFLECVQDMDHENMFWYRQDPGLGLRLIYFSYDVKMKEKGDIPEGYSVSREKKERFSLILESASTNQTSMYLCASSLGGTGNQPQHFGDGTRLSIL.

The genes are TRBV11-2 and TRBJ2-3, with unresolved D. The V and J ends lost 6 bases and 2 bases respectively, with 18 bases between them. CDR1 is SGHAT, CDR2 FQNNGV, per germline. This CDR3 is 16 amino acids long. The chain's CDR3 is CASSRIMTGNTDTQYF. The CDR3 DNA is TGTGCCAGCAGTAGGATAATGACGGGTAACACAGATACGCAGTATTTT.

The chain joins TRBV7-7 to TRBJ2-5, with a possible D match to TRBD1 (6 bases). The ends were cut back, 0 bases at V and 4 bases at J, with 9 bases in the middle. Germline assignment: CDR1 SSHAT and CDR2 FNYEAQ (reference sequence). The CDR3 spans 14 residues. The CDR3 DNA follows: TGTGCCAGCAGCTTAGCGGCAGGGGCAGAGACCCAGTACTTC. It codes for CASSLAAGAETQYF. The whole variable domain, remainder taken from reference TRBV7-7 and TRBJ2-5, is GAGVSQSPRYKVTKRGQDVTLRCDPISSHATLYWYQQALGQGPEFLTYFNYEAQPDKSGLPSDRFSAERPEGSISTLTIQRTEQRDSAMYRCASSLAAGAETQYFGPGTRLLVL.

V gene TRBV30 combines with J gene TRBJ1-4, with D unresolved. V was pared by 2 bases and J by 8 bases, with 18 bases between. CDR1 GTSNPN and CDR2 SVGIG come from the germline V gene (reference sequence). The CDR3 consists of 15 residues. The CDR3 DNA reads TGTGCCTGGAGTCCTCCCTCCGTTTCCGGGGAAAAACTGTTTTTT. Translation: CAWSPPSVSGEKLFF. The full variable domain, its missing parts supplied by reference TRBV30 and TRBJ1-4, is SQTIHQWPATLVQPVGSPLSLECTVEGTSNPNLYWYRQAAGRGLQLLFYSVGIGQISSEVPQNLSASRPQDRQFILSSKKLLLSDSGFYLCAWSPPSVSGEKLFFGSGTQLSVL.

This chain joins TRBV19 and TRBJ2-2, with D hard to call. Germline values: CDR1 LNHDA, CDR2 SQIVND (reference sequence). V was cut by 6 bases and J by 0 bases, with 11 bases left in between. The CDR3 runs to 15 residues. The CDR3 nucleotides read TGTGCCAGTAGCCGTCCGCCAGCGAACACCGGGGAGCTGTTTTTT. Translation gives CASSRPPANTGELFF.

The V gene is TRBV6-5, the J gene TRBJ2-3; the match to TRBD1 covers 8 bases. This CDR3 has 16 residues. Per the germline V gene, CDR1 is MNHEY and CDR2 is SVGAGI. Trimming cost V 0 bases and J 2 bases; bases outside gene matches: 4. The CDR3 DNA follows: TGTGCCAGCAGTTACTCCAGCAGGGGGCCCACAGATACGCAGTATTTT. Its protein product is CASSYSSRGPTDTQYF.

V gene TRBV27 combines with J gene TRBJ1-3; D unresolved. This CDR3 is 14 amino acids long. V lost 5 bases and J 3 bases, leaving 11 bases between the germline ends. CDR1 is MNHEY and CDR2 is SMNVEV in the germline V gene (reference sequence). The CDR3 coding sequence is TGTGCCAGCAGTCCCTCGCGGGATGGAAACACCATATATTTT. It yields the protein CASSPSRDGNTIYF.

The V gene is TRBV21-1, the J gene TRBJ2-5; TRBD1 is the table's D call and was not checked against the DNA. TRBV21-1 is deemed a pseudogene. The CDR3 is made up of 17 amino acids. The CDR3 reads CASSKALAGAPQETQYF. DNA of the CDR3: TGTGCCAGCAGCAAAGCGCTTGCAGGGGCCCCCCAAGAGACCCAGTACTTC.

V and J are TRBV2 and TRBJ2-4, with 11 bases lining up with TRBD2. This CDR3 has 17 amino acids. CDR1 SNHLY and CDR2 FYNNEI come from the germline V gene. The V gene end was trimmed by 4 bases and the J gene end by 0 bases; junction bases not matched to a gene: 5. Here the CDR3 reads CASSGLAGLGAKNIQYF. The DNA for the CDR3 is TGTGCCAGCAGTGGACTAGCGGGGCTGGGAGCCAAAAACATTCAGTACTTC. Using reference TRBV2 and TRBJ2-4 for the parts outside the CDR3, the full variable domain is EPEVTQTPSHQVTQMGQEVILRCVPISNHLYFYWYRQILGQKVEFLVSFYNNEISEKSEIFDDQFSVERPDGSNFTLKIRSTKLEDSAMYFCASSGLAGLGAKNIQYFGAGTRLSVL.

The J gene is TRBJ1-6, the V gene TRBV19; D ambiguous. CDR3 length: 14 residues. Per germline, CDR1 LNHDA and CDR2 SQIVND (reference sequence). V dropped 2 bases and J dropped 7 bases, with 9 bases sitting between them. The CDR3 sequence is CASSIRGGNSPLHF. CDR3 nucleotide sequence: TGTGCCAGTAGTATACGGGGTGGGAATTCACCCCTCCACTTT.

The CDR3, as DNA: TGTGCCAGCAGCTCACTCTCCTACGAGCAGTACTTC. It encodes CASSSLSYEQYF. The V and J genes are TRBV7-2 and TRBJ2-7; no clear D. V lost 4 bases and J lost 0, with 4 bases in between. Germline CDR1 reads SGHTA; CDR2 reads FQGNSA. The CDR3 length is 12 residues.

The table lists this clone with a few counts. The rearrangement uses TRBV19 and TRBJ1-5; maybe TRBD1 (5 bases). Per germline, CDR1 LNHDA and CDR2 SQIVND (reference sequence). The CDR3 is made up of 18 amino acids. Trimming removed 5 bases from V and 2 bases from J, with 22 bases in between. For the CDR3, the DNA is TGTGCCAGTAGTTCCCGAGACGGGGGTACGGGGCGCAATCAGCCCCAGCATTTT. Encoded protein: CASSSRDGGTGRNQPQHF.

The chain employs TRBV5-4 and TRBJ1-5, with no clear D. The CDR3 is 14 residues long. Per germline, CDR1 SGHNT and CDR2 YYREEE (reference sequence). Deletions cut 2 bases from V and 0 bases from J, with 6 bases between. The CDR3 DNA follows: TGTGCCAGCAGCTTAGGCGGTAGCAATCAGCCCCAGCATTTT. Translated: CASSLGGSNQPQHF.

This clone has just a few counts. This sequence joins TRBV5-1 and TRBJ2-1; D call uncertain. Trimming removed 4 bases from V and 5 bases from J, with 16 bases in between. CDR1 is SGHRS and CDR2 is YFSETQ in the germline V gene. The CDR3 sequence is 15 residues long. The CDR3 DNA follows: TGCGCCAGCAGCCAGACGGCAGGTGCCCACAATGAGCAGTTCTTC. Protein: CASSQTAGAHNEQFF.

This chain connects TRBV11-2 to TRBJ1-2, with D possibly matching TRBD1 (5 bases). Trimming took 5 bases from V and 4 from J, leaving 14 bases between them. CDR1 is SGHAT, CDR2 FQNNGV, per germline. The CDR3 spans 14 residues. DNA of the CDR3: TGTGCCAGCAGCAACGCGGGACTGACCTATGGCTACACCTTC. The encoded protein is CASSNAGLTYGYTF.

This clone occurred a few times. The chain combines TRBV7-2 with TRBJ2-7; 11 nucleotides line up with TRBD1. The CDR3 loop spans 15 amino acids. V trimming: 6 bases; J trimming: 5 bases; junction bases outside the gene matches: 9. CDR1 is SGHTA and CDR2 is FQGNSA in the germline V gene. The CDR3 protein is CASRSYGTGGNEQYF. CDR3 DNA sequence: TGTGCCAGCAGGTCTTACGGGACAGGGGGGAACGAGCAGTACTTC.